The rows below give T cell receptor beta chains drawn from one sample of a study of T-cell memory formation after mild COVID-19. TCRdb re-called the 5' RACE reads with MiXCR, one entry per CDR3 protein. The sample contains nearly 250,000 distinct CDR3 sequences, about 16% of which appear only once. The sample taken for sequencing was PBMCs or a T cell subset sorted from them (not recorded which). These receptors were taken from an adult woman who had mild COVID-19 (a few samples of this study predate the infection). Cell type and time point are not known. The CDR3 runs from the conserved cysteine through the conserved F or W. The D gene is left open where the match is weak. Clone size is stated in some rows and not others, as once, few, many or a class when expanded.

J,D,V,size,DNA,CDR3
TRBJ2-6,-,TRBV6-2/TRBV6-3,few,TGTGCCAGCAGTTCCCCGAGGGACTCTGGGGCCAACGTCCTGACTTTC,CASSSPRDSGANVLTF
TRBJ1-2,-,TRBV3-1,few,TGTGCCAGCAGCCAAGGGGCCAACCGCTATGGCTACACCTTC,CASSQGANRYGYTF
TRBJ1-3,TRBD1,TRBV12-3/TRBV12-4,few,TGTGCCAGCAGATTAACAGGGGCTGGAAACACCATATATTTT,CASRLTGAGNTIYF
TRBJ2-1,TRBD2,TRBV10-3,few,TGTGCCATATGGACTAGCGGGAGTCATGAGCAGTTCTTC,CAIWTSGSHEQFF
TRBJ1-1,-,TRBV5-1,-,TGCGCCAGCAGCCCGCGGGCGGGTGAAGGGTTGAACACTGAAGCTTTCTTT,CASSPRAGEGLNTEAFF
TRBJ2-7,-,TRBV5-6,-,TGTGCCAGCAGCCCCTGGGGGTGGGGCTACGAGCAGTACTTC,CASSPWGWGYEQYF
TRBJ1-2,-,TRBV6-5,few,TGTGCCACCAGGGCGGGCCCCACAGGTGGCTACACCTTC,CATRAGPTGGYTF
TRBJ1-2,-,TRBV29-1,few,TGCAGCGTTTATTCTAGCTATGGCTACACCTTC,CSVYSSYGYTF
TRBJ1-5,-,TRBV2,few,TGTGCCAGCAGTAGGGAGCGCACCAATCAGCCCCAGCATTTT,CASSRERTNQPQHF
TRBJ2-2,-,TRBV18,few,TGTGCCAGCTCACCAACCAGCAGTGGAAACACCGGGGAGCTGTTTTTT,CASSPTSSGNTGELFF
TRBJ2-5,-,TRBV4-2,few,TGTGCCAGCAGCCAAGTTGGTGGGAAAGAGACCCAGTACTTC,CASSQVGGKETQYF
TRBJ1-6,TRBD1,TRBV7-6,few,TGTGCCAGCAGCTTAGGGGACAGGGTTAATTCACCCCTCCACTTT,CASSLGDRVNSPLHF
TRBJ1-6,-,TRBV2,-,TGTGCCAGCAGTGTTGGAGGGGGAGATAATTCACCCCTCCACTTT,CASSVGGGDNSPLHF
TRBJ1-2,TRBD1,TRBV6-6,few,TGTGCCAGCAGTTTCCCGACAGGGGGTGATATCGGCTACACCTTC,CASSFPTGGDIGYTF
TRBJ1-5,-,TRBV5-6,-,TGTGCCAGCAGCCGACCCGGGGTCGAGGAGGGCAATCAGCCCCAGCATTTT,CASSRPGVEEGNQPQHF
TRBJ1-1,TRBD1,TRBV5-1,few,TGCGCCAGCAGCTTGGAAGTGGGACAGGGGACTGAAGCTTTCTTT,CASSLEVGQGTEAFF
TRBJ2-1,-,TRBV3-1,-,TGTGCCAGCAGCCATATCCGGGACTTGTCCTACAATGAGCAGTTCTTC,CASSHIRDLSYNEQFF
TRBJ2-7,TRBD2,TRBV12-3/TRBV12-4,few,TGTGCCAGCAGTTTAGAGCGGGACGGCGAGCAGTACTTC,CASSLERDGEQYF
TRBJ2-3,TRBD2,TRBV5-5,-,TGTGCCAGCAGATCACTAGCGGGAGGTGCGGATACGCAGTATTTT,CASRSLAGGADTQYF
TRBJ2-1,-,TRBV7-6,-,TGTGCCAGCAGCTTAGGAGTTATCTCCTACAATGAGCAGTTCTTC,CASSLGVISYNEQFF
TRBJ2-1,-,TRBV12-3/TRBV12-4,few,TGTGCCAGCATCCTTAGCGGCTACTCCTACAATGAGCAGTTCTTC,CASILSGYSYNEQFF
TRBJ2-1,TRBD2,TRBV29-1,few,TGCAGCGTTTCGAGCGGGGCTCTCAATGAGCAGTTCTTC,CSVSSGALNEQFF
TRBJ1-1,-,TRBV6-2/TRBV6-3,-,TGTGCCAGCAGTACCGGGATTGTCGAAGCTTTCTTT,CASSTGIVEAFF
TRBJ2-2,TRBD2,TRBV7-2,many,TGTGCCAGCAGCTTAGTAGCGGGGGGCACCGGGGAGCTGTTTTTT,CASSLVAGGTGELFF
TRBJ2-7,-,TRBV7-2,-,TGTGCCAGCAGCCTCCAGTCGGGCAGGGACGAGCAGTACTTC,CASSLQSGRDEQYF